This T cell receptor (beta chain) was sequenced during a study of monozygotic twins with inflammatory bowel disease (dated by TCRdb to the late 2010s). Study-level background: In total, roughly 30 monozygotic twin pairs made up the full study: 19 Danish pairs, all IBD-discordant, plus nine German pairs, of which four were IBD-concordant and five were IBD-discordant. Each individual had, on average, about 151 000 unique TCRalpha sequences and 181 000 unique TCRbeta sequences available for analysis. The search for disease-associated traits relied mainly on comparing IBD patients with their genetically identical healthy co-twins within discordant pairs.

Including cysteine and phenylalanine, the CDR3 has 15 amino acids. No coding sequence is recorded. Reading the germline V gene (reference sequence) gives CDR1 DFQATT and CDR2 SNEGSKA. Library preparation was by 5' RACE. Preparation of each TCR library used 3,500 to 4,500 ng of total RNA. cDNA was synthesized with SMARTScribe reverse transcriptase in eight separate reactions per sample. During cDNA synthesis, template switching introduced unique molecular identifiers that contained a 6-nucleotide sample barcode. Two nested PCRs of roughly 16 and 10 cycles amplified the TCRalpha and TCRbeta cDNA, and bead purification followed each PCR. Before amplification, cDNA was treated with uracil DNA-glycosylase and purified using the QIAquick PCR purification kit. In the second PCR, Illumina TruSeq-compatible adapters and sample-specific barcodes were added. Library quality and concentration were checked on TapeStation and Qubit, and libraries were pooled at 5 to 6.5 ng each. The pooled libraries were sequenced with 2 x 100 bp reads and custom sequencing primers on an Illumina HiSeq2500 single-index Rapid Run. As for the authors' bioinformatics: MiGEC version 1.2.6 was used for UMI-based consensus assembly to correct PCR and sequencing errors. MiXCR version 2.1.1 was used to carry out V(D)J alignment, clonotype assembly and CDR3 extraction. To normalise gene usage, clonotype sharing and MAIT/NKT TCR abundance, the analysis used the top 1000, 10 000 and 20 000 clonotypes per sample. After downsampling to 27 000 UMIs, diversity was calculated as the inverse Simpson index using the vegan R package. Paired Mann-Whitney U tests on discordant twin pairs were used, with Benjamini-Hochberg multiple-testing correction. Through TCRdb reprocessing, the reads give one entry per CDR3 protein sequence; DNA is omitted. None of the V and J calls come from the authors' own analysis; TCRdb made them. The sample table on file contains about 160,000 distinct CDR3 sequences. Clones ranked in the top ten supply 2.4% of the sample.

From each donor, a roughly 2.5 ml peripheral blood sample was collected into PAXgene tubes and stored at -80 degrees C. Without any T cell sorting, total RNA was extracted from whole blood using the PAXgene blood miRNA kit on an automated QIAcube. Peripheral blood from monozygotic twin pairs, either concordant or discordant for inflammatory bowel disease, underwent deep TCRalpha and TCRbeta repertoire profiling that used unique molecular barcoding. For every twin pair, smoking habits were documented, and each individual was categorised as a current, former or never smoker. Remarks on this clonotype: The clone's antigen remains unknown.

Broad study findings and their caveats: Different T cell subtypes could not be distinguished in the analysis. Because patients were on differing immunosuppressive treatments, the repertoires may have picked up extra background noise and inter-individual variability. No single strong signal or clonotype linked to IBD turned up in the results, so the idea that one exists was not supported. No difference in repertoire similarity was observed between concordant and discordant twins, possibly owing to limited statistical power. Measured by the inverse Simpson index, TCRbeta repertoire diversity was lower in IBD patients than in their healthy co-twins. Fewer clonotypes were shared with other individuals by IBD patients than by healthy twins, most markedly in patients showing signs of disease activity.

The sequence links TRBV20-1 to TRBJ1-1; the TRBD1 assignment by TCRdb is unverifiable without DNA. The sample was blood. This sequence originates from a human donor with ulcerative colitis or Crohn's disease, or a healthy co-twin of an affected twin (not recorded which). CDR3 loop: CSARAHGGVDTEAFF.